This T cell receptor (beta chain) was recorded in a study of blood T cell repertoires in COVID-19. Study-wide context: Sample material is recorded as cDNA or gDNA derived from T cells, B-cell-depleted T cells, or PBMCs.

Per the original data handling: The assay estimated nucleated cells by amplifying reference gene primers. Data came from immunoSEQ multiplex PCR; TCRdb stores just in-frame clones and leaves some out. V and J calls plus clone size are reproduced from that table; the DNA served to infer D and trimming. The repertoire includes about 200,000 clones, about 86% of them detected once, and about 9.4% sits in the top ten. It was during active infection that Seattle patients were enrolled and then longitudinally followed. The TCR originated in a woman between 50 and 59 years old with COVID-19, enrolled during active disease. The specimen was peripheral blood.

In DNA, the CDR3 is TGCGCCAGCAGTTTGTCGGGACAGGGGAATTCACCCCTCCACTTT. It codes for CASSLSGQGNSPLHF. V and J are TRBV5-1 and TRBJ1-6; 10 nucleotides line up with TRBD1. From germline, CDR1 is SGHRS and CDR2 YFSETQ. This CDR3 contains 15 residues. V dropped 5 bases and J dropped 7; count of bases not matched to a gene: 6. Drawing the rest from reference TRBV5-1 and TRBJ1-6, the complete variable domain is KAGVTQTPRYLIKTRGQQVTLSCSPISGHRSVSWYQQTPGQGLQFLFEYFSETQRNKGNFPGRFSGRQFSNSRSEMNVSTLELGDSALYLCASSLSGQGNSPLHFGNGTRLTVT.